The clone carrying this T cell receptor beta chain has at least ten counts. This specimen belongs to a study of T-cell memory formation after mild COVID-19. Via MiXCR, TCRdb re-called the 5' RACE reads, giving one row per CDR3 protein. The sample lists hundreds of thousands of distinct CDR3 sequences, approximately 19% occurring once. Per germline, CDR1 SEHNR and CDR2 FQNEAQ (reference sequence). V was clipped by 5 bases and J by 5 bases, with 10 bases between them. This CDR3 has 12 amino acids. This TCR came from an adult woman who had mild COVID-19 (a few samples of this study predate the infection). Cell type and time point are not known. The sequenced material came from PBMCs or a T cell subset sorted from them (not recorded which). The chain links TRBV7-9 to TRBJ2-7; D is unclear. For the CDR3, the DNA is TGTGCCAGCAGCCCCGAAGGCCACGAGCAGTACTTC. This encodes CASSPEGHEQYF.